Shown below are 15 T cell receptor beta chains from a single sample sequenced in a study of T cells in Graves' hyperthyroidism and ophthalmopathy. What was amplified from RNA transcripts were TCR beta CDR3 regions. The TCR CDR3 first-round RT-PCR relied on the HTBI primer set. TCRdb recomputed calls from the multiplex PCR reads with MiXCR, one row per CDR3 protein. The table shows roughly 280,000 distinct CDR3 sequences, with about 15% occurring only once. The sample taken for sequencing was blood. Source of these receptors: an older woman with Graves' ophthalmopathy.

The sample holds a few counts of this clonotype. This rearrangement joins TRBV4-3 to TRBJ2-1; 7 nucleotides agree with TRBD1. The ends lost 1 base at V and 3 bases at J; junction bases unmatched: 9. The V gene's germline CDR1 is LGHNA and CDR2 YSLEER. This CDR3 region has 17 residues. The CDR3 DNA is TGCGCCAGCAGCCAAGGGACCAGGGGGATCCGCTACAATGAGCAGTTCTTC. Translated: CASSQGTRGIRYNEQFF.

This clonotype was observed a handful of times. This chain joins TRBV4-2 and TRBJ1-1; no reliable D call. CDR1 and CDR2 (germline): LGHNA, YNFKEQ. The length of the CDR3 is 13 residues. V was cut by 7 bases and J by 3 bases, with 12 bases left in between. DNA of the CDR3: TGTGCCAGCAAGGCGAACTCTGACACTGAAGCTTTCTTT. Translation gives CASKANSDTEAFF.

This clonotype was counted many times. The genes are TRBV11-2 and TRBJ2-2; perhaps TRBD1 as D (5 bases). From germline, CDR1 is SGHAT and CDR2 FQNNGV. V shed 1 base and J shed 2 bases, with 14 bases lying between them. The CDR3 loop spans 17 amino acids. CDR3 coding DNA: TGTGCCAGCAGCTTAGGGGTTGCGCAGGGAAACACCGGGGAGCTGTTTTTT. Encoded protein: CASSLGVAQGNTGELFF.

The sample holds many counts of this clonotype. The chain links TRBV7-2 to TRBJ2-1; 10 bases are a match to TRBD2. With 1 base clipped from V and 7 bases from J, the junction kept 13 bases outside the gene matches. Germline V lookup: CDR1 SGHTA, CDR2 FQGNSA. The length of the CDR3 is 18 residues. The CDR3 region has the DNA TGTGCCAGCAGCTTAGGTGGTAGCGGGAGGCCGCGGTTGAATGAGCAGTTCTTC. This sequence encodes CASSLGGSGRPRLNEQFF.

This rearrangement joins TRBV7-9 to TRBJ2-2, with 10 bases lining up with TRBD2. The CDR3 sequence is 15 residues long. The junction had 8 bases not matched to a gene; V was cut back by 7 bases and J by 6 bases. Germline V CDR1 and CDR2: SEHNR, FQNEAQ (reference sequence). The chain's CDR3 is CASIGGLAGAGELFF. CDR3 DNA: TGTGCCAGCATTGGGGGGCTAGCGGGAGCCGGGGAGCTGTTTTTT.

This clonotype was seen a few times. The chain has TRBV14 and TRBJ2-7; D ambiguous. V gave up 4 bases and J gave up 3 bases, with 13 bases separating them. CDR1 and CDR2 from the germline V gene are SGHDN and FVKESK. CDR3 length: 14 residues. The CDR3 sequence is CASSRTAGLYEQYF. The CDR3 DNA follows: TGTGCCAGCAGCCGAACCGCCGGCCTCTACGAGCAGTACTTC.

The V and J genes are TRBV29-1 and TRBJ1-6; D unresolved. The CDR3 runs to 13 residues. Germline CDR1 is SQVTM and CDR2 is ANQGSEA. Trimming pared 4 bases from V and 8 bases from J, leaving 12 bases between. The CDR3 loop reads CSVGVSQDSPLHF. The DNA of the CDR3 is TGCAGCGTTGGAGTCAGTCAAGATTCACCCCTCCACTTT.

Only a few counts were recorded for this clonotype. The J gene is TRBJ1-3, the V gene TRBV4-3; the D gene is possibly TRBD1 (5 bases). The CDR3 runs 16 residues. The germline CDR1 and CDR2 sequences are LGHNA and YSLEER. V was clipped by 0 bases and J by 0 bases, with 9 bases between them. In DNA, the CDR3 is TGCGCCAGCAGCCAAGATCCAGGGAGCTCTGGAAACACCATATATTTT. It encodes CASSQDPGSSGNTIYF.

This clonotype was detected ten times or more. The chain uses TRBV7-2 and TRBJ2-7; 9 bases are shared with TRBD2. CDR1 is SGHTA, CDR2 FQGNSA, per germline. The CDR3 spans 11 residues. Unmatched junction bases numbered 3, after V lost 10 bases and J lost 5 bases. The CDR3 DNA sequence: TGTGCCACCAGACTAGCGGACGAGCAGTACTTC. Its translation: CATRLADEQYF.

This clonotype was detected only a few times. As DNA, the CDR3 is TGCGCCAGCAGCTTGGTGGGGGGGAGTGGAGCCCAAGAGACCCAGTACTTC. Protein: CASSLVGGSGAQETQYF. The chain carries TRBV5-1 and TRBJ2-5; 7 nucleotides align to TRBD2. With 0 bases clipped from V and 1 base from J, the junction kept 9 bases outside the gene matches. From germline, CDR1 is SGHRS and CDR2 YFSETQ. The CDR3 contains 17 residues.

The sample holds many counts of this clonotype. The V call is TRBV29-1, the J call TRBJ2-7; 9 positions match TRBD1. Germline V gives CDR1 SQVTM, CDR2 ANQGSEA. The V and J ends lost 6 bases and 2 bases, in that order; junction bases with no gene match: 8. The CDR3 is 14 amino acids. CDR3 sequence (DNA): TGCAGCGTGGAGAAGGGACAGGGAACCTACGAGCAGTACTTC. It encodes CSVEKGQGTYEQYF.

This clonotype was seen only once. The chain links TRBV6-2 or TRBV6-3 to TRBJ1-6; the D gene is possibly TRBD1 (5 bases). In germline, CDR1 is MNHEY, CDR2 SVGEGT. The V end was cut by 6 bases, the J end by 10 bases, with 16 bases between. The CDR3 has 14 residues. As DNA, the CDR3 is TGTGCCAGCAGCGCGGCGGGGGGAGACTCACCCCTCCACTTT. Translated, it gives CASSAAGGDSPLHF.

The genes are TRBV5-4 and TRBJ2-2, with 9 bases that match TRBD1. V lost 3 bases to trimming and J lost 5 bases; unmatched junction nucleotides: 8. The CDR3 runs to 16 residues. The germline V gene encodes CDR1 SGHNT and CDR2 YYREEE (reference sequence). The CDR3 region is CASSSAGTGKTGELFF. For the CDR3, the DNA is TGTGCCAGCAGCTCGGCTGGGACAGGGAAGACCGGGGAGCTGTTTTTT.

This clonotype has ten or more counts. The CDR3: CASSLDWREQYF. In DNA form, the CDR3 reads TGTGCCAGCAGCTTAGACTGGCGCGAGCAGTACTTC. The rearrangement uses TRBV7-9 and TRBJ2-7; no clear D gene. V shed 1 base and J shed 6 bases, with 7 bases lying between them. Per the germline V gene, CDR1 is SEHNR and CDR2 is FQNEAQ (reference sequence). The CDR3 runs 12 residues.

V usage is TRBV11-1 and J usage is TRBJ2-6; D call uncertain. The CDR3 has 13 residues. V was shortened by 7 bases and J by 3 bases, with 7 bases between the two germline ends. Germline V gene sequence: CDR1 SGHAT, CDR2 FQDESV (reference sequence). CDR3 protein: CASNPGGANVLTF. The CDR3 nucleotides read TGTGCCAGCAATCCGGGTGGGGCCAACGTCCTGACTTTC.